This T cell receptor (beta chain) was captured by sequencing in a study of T cell responses to AZD1222 COVID-19 vaccine. Regarding the study as a whole: The donor cohort was predominantly white British with a female majority, and clonal diversity may have been underestimated. No repertoire was sampled before or during the peak T cell response, only after it. Vaccination with two AZD1222 doses was followed by a rise in Spike-specific TCR breadth and depth.

Losses at the gene ends were 6 bases for V and 2 bases for J; bases not matched to a gene: 12. Germline-derived CDR1 and CDR2 are MGHDK and SYGVNS. This CDR3 has 17 residues. On this clone itself: The antigen remains unidentified.

Profiled with immunoSEQ multiplex PCR; TCRdb holds only in-frame clones, not every one. In the table there are around 100,000 clones, over 75% of which are singletons. The sequencing here drew on peripheral blood, taken on day 0 of MenACWY control vaccination. This TCR derives from an adult in good health. V usage is TRBV25-1 and J usage is TRBJ1-4, with 7 positions matching TRBD1. The CDR3 coding sequence is TGTGCCAGCAGCCCTCCACCGACAGGGACGACTAATGAAAAACTGTTTTTT. It is translated as CASSPPPTGTTNEKLFF.